These 16 T cell receptor beta chains were all obtained from the same sample, sequenced in a study of T cells in Graves' hyperthyroidism and ophthalmopathy. TCR beta CDR3 regions were amplified from RNA. Using the HTBI primer set, a first-round RT-PCR was run on the TCR CDR3. TCRdb processed the multiplex PCR reads anew with MiXCR; each CDR3 protein has one entry. Among around 570,000 distinct CDR3 sequences, 20% were seen once, and the ten largest hold over 45%. Material: blood. These receptors all come from a man aged 40-55 years with Graves' ophthalmopathy.

The table lists this clonotype with many counts. The chain joins TRBV11-2 to TRBJ2-7, with 11 bases identical to TRBD2. Trimming removed 5 bases from V and 1 base from J; junction bases left unmatched: 16. Germline loops: CDR1 SGHAT, CDR2 FQNNGV. The length of the CDR3 is 19 residues. The CDR3 DNA follows: TGTGCCAGCAGCCGAACTACTAGCGGGGGATTACATAGTTCCTACGAGCAGTACTTC. This encodes CASSRTTSGGLHSSYEQYF. The complete variable domain, with remaining parts taken from reference TRBV11-2 and TRBJ2-7, reads EAGVAQSPRYKIIEKRQSVAFWCNPISGHATLYWYQQILGQGPKLLIQFQNNGVVDDSQLPKDRFSAERLKGVDSTLKIQPAKLEDSAVYLCASSRTTSGGLHSSYEQYFGPGTRLTVT.

A few counts support this clonotype. This chain joins TRBV6-1 and TRBJ2-4, with unresolved D. The CDR3 runs to 16 residues. Germline CDR1 reads MNHNS; CDR2 reads SASEGT. V lost 2 bases, J lost 0 bases, and 11 bases lay in between. CDR3 sequence: CASSESELKAKNIQYF. CDR3 bases: TGTGCCAGCAGTGAAAGTGAGCTAAAAGCCAAAAACATTCAGTACTTC.

The V gene is TRBV29-1, the J gene TRBJ1-4; D is ambiguous. CDR1 and CDR2 from the germline V gene are SQVTM and ANQGSEA. Trimming removed 5 bases at V and 0 bases at J, with 7 bases between. This CDR3 is 13 amino acids long. The CDR3 loop is CSVCDTTNEKLFF. The CDR3 DNA reads TGCAGCGTTTGTGACACAACTAATGAAAAACTGTTTTTT.

This clonotype was counted ten times or more. The chain joins TRBV2 to TRBJ2-1; 8 bases agree with TRBD2. CDR1 is SNHLY, CDR2 FYNNEI, per germline. V trimming: 7 bases; J trimming: 9 bases; junction bases outside the gene matches: 8. There are 13 residues in the CDR3. The CDR3 nucleotides are TGTGCCAGCAATTTTCTCGGGGGGGCTGAGCAGTTCTTC. Translated: CASNFLGGAEQFF. Variable domain in full (rest from reference TRBV2 and TRBJ2-1): EPEVTQTPSHQVTQMGQEVILRCVPISNHLYFYWYRQILGQKVEFLVSFYNNEISEKSEIFDDQFSVERPDGSNFTLKIRSTKLEDSAMYFCASNFLGGAEQFFGPGTRLTVL.

The V and J genes are TRBV20-1 and TRBJ2-1, with D maybe TRBD1 (5 bases). Trimming removed 5 bases from V and 4 bases from J, with 15 bases in between. This CDR3 contains 14 residues. Germline CDR1 and CDR2: DFQATT and SNEGSKA (reference sequence). The CDR3 region is CSARQTPPYNEQFF. CDR3 in DNA: TGCAGTGCTCGACAGACACCCCCTTACAATGAGCAGTTCTTC.

There are many counts of this clonotype. The V gene is TRBV12-3 or TRBV12-4, the J gene TRBJ2-7; maybe TRBD2 (6 bases). Trimming left V 6 bases short and J 0 bases short, with 15 bases between. This CDR3 has 15 residues. The DNA for the CDR3 is TGTGCCAGCAGGCTAGGGAGGCAAAGCTCCTACGAGCAGTACTTC. Translating gives CASRLGRQSSYEQYF.

This clonotype was detected many times. The chain links TRBV12-3 or TRBV12-4 to TRBJ2-7, with 7 positions matching TRBD1. After removal of 1 base from V and 1 base from J, the junction contained 4 bases not matched to a gene. This CDR3 has 15 amino acids. CDR3 protein: CASSLGQGQSYEQYF. The CDR3 DNA is TGTGCCAGCAGTTTAGGGCAGGGACAGTCCTACGAGCAGTACTTC.

V usage is TRBV24-1 and J usage is TRBJ2-7; tentatively, D is TRBD1 (6 bases). Germline V gene sequence: CDR1 KGHDR, CDR2 SFDVKD. The CDR3 length is 14 residues. V gave up 3 bases and J gave up 6 bases, with 14 bases separating them. The CDR3 DNA reads TGTGCCACCAGTGATCCCGGGACACCTCTCGAGCAGTACTTC. Encoded protein: CATSDPGTPLEQYF.

The chain uses TRBV27 and TRBJ2-1; 10 nucleotides agree with TRBD2. CDR3 length equals 17 residues. Trimming removed 6 bases from V and 8 bases from J; junction bases left unmatched: 16. Looked up from germline, CDR1 is MNHEY and CDR2 is SMNVEV (reference sequence). The CDR3 spells CASSPVGLAGVIYEQFF. CDR3 nucleotides: TGTGCCAGCAGCCCAGTGGGGCTAGCGGGAGTAATATATGAGCAGTTCTTC.

This clonotype was seen at least ten times. The chain has TRBV7-8 and TRBJ2-3; maybe TRBD2 (5 bases). V lost 2 bases and J 3 bases, leaving 12 bases between the germline ends. Germline loops: CDR1 SGHVS, CDR2 FQNEAQ. The CDR3 totals 15 residues. The DNA for the CDR3 is TGTGCCAGCAGCTTATCGATGAGAGGGACAGATACGCAGTATTTT. It encodes CASSLSMRGTDTQYF.

The V call is TRBV2, the J call TRBJ1-2; TRBD1 matches at 8 bases. This CDR3 contains 17 residues. J lost 7 bases, V lost 3 bases, and 16 bases had no gene match. Germline CDR1 is SNHLY and CDR2 is FYNNEI. In DNA, the CDR3 is TGTGCCAGCAGTGAGAGGGCAGGGGGCCCCCTAAGGAGTGGCTACACCTTC. It is translated as CASSERAGGPLRSGYTF.

In this sample, this clonotype turned up many times. The chain joins TRBV2 to TRBJ2-4, with a possible D match to TRBD1 (5 bases). The CDR3 is 14 amino acids. V was pared by 7 bases and J by 1 base, with 11 bases between. CDR1 and CDR2 (germline): SNHLY, FYNNEI. CDR3 sequence (DNA): TGTGCCAGCAAGGACACTTTGGCCAAAAACATTCAGTACTTC. The encoded protein is CASKDTLAKNIQYF.

This clonotype turned up a few times. This chain connects TRBV20-1 to TRBJ2-7; perhaps TRBD2 as D (6 bases). The CDR3 spans 15 residues. Trimming removed 1 base from V and 5 bases from J, with 18 bases in between. Germline-derived CDR1 and CDR2 are DFQATT and SNEGSKA (reference sequence). CDR3 in amino acids: CSARAPGPGGDEQYF. As DNA, the CDR3 is TGCAGTGCTAGAGCTCCGGGCCCCGGGGGTGACGAGCAGTACTTC.

This clonotype occurred many times. The V gene is TRBV7-2, the J gene TRBJ2-1; 11 bases align to TRBD2. This CDR3 has 16 amino acids. The germline gives CDR1 SGHTA, CDR2 FQGNSA. Trimming cost V 2 bases and J 5 bases; bases outside gene matches: 5. As DNA, the CDR3 is TGTGCCAGCAGCTTATTAGCGGGAGGGTCCCACAATGAGCAGTTCTTC. Translated: CASSLLAGGSHNEQFF.

V usage is TRBV29-1 and J usage is TRBJ2-1; 10 bases are shared with TRBD1. Germline CDR1 reads SQVTM; CDR2 reads ANQGSEA. V shed 6 bases, J shed 7 bases, and the junction held 15 bases outside the gene matches. The CDR3 runs 16 residues. The CDR3 nucleotides are TGCAGCGTAGCAAGACCGGGACAGGGGATGGGTAATGAGCAGTTCTTC. Protein: CSVARPGQGMGNEQFF.

The CDR3 region is CASSPTQGAGAGYNEQFF. The CDR3 DNA follows: TGTGCCAGCAGCCCAACCCAGGGGGCGGGAGCAGGCTACAATGAGCAGTTCTTC. This sequence joins TRBV11-1 and TRBJ2-1, with D perhaps matching TRBD1 (8 bases). CDR1 is SGHAT, CDR2 FQDESV, per germline (reference sequence). V gave up 5 bases and J gave up 3 bases, with 23 bases separating them. The CDR3 has 18 amino acids.